The 21 T cell receptor beta chains listed next were all sequenced from one sample in a study of T cells after yellow fever vaccination. TCRdb reanalysed the 5' RACE reads using MiXCR and keeps one entry per CDR3 protein. This table has about 370,000 distinct CDR3 sequences, approximately 10% appearing once. This material consisted of PBMCs, taken on the day of the first yellow fever vaccination. The receptor source for this set is a man younger than 35 who received the YFV17D yellow fever vaccine.

This clonotype has a handful of counts. The chain uses TRBV14 and TRBJ2-1; D is unresolved. The CDR3 length is 15 residues. CDR1 SGHDN and CDR2 FVKESK come from the germline V gene. V lost 2 bases to trimming and J lost 7 bases, with 15 bases between them. DNA of the CDR3: TGTGCCAGCAGCCAATATCATGGCTTTAAAAATGAGCAGTTCTTC. Translation gives CASSQYHGFKNEQFF.

Only a few counts were recorded for this clonotype. This chain connects TRBV7-8 to TRBJ2-5; D assignment may be TRBD1 or TRBD2 (6 bases each). The V and J ends lost 5 bases and 5 bases respectively, with 12 bases between them. The CDR3 extends over 13 amino acids. Germline CDR1 is SGHVS and CDR2 is FQNEAQ. In DNA form, the CDR3 reads TGTGCCAGCAGCGGGGGGCTGGGGGAGACCCAGTACTTC. Protein sequence: CASSGGLGETQYF.

V gene TRBV24-1 combines with J gene TRBJ2-2, with no clear D. CDR3 length: 13 residues. Trimming stripped 5 bases from V and 5 bases from J, with 8 bases between. Per germline, CDR1 KGHDR and CDR2 SFDVKD. In DNA, the CDR3 is TGTGCCACCAGTGTCGACGGTACCGGGGAGCTGTTTTTT. Protein sequence: CATSVDGTGELFF.

Many counts were recorded for this clonotype. A read error may explain this, as a much larger clone is one base away. V is TRBV5-4 and J is TRBJ2-2, with 10 nucleotides matching TRBD1. The CDR3 is 15 residues long. Germline V lookup: CDR1 SGHNT, CDR2 YYREEE (reference sequence). V shed 3 bases, J shed 3 bases, and the junction held 2 bases outside the gene matches. The CDR3 sequence: CASSSGTGDTGELFF. CDR3 nucleotides: TGTGCCAGCAGCTCCGGGACAGGGGACACCGGGGAGCTGTTTTTT.

The V call is TRBV19, the J call TRBJ2-7; D is ambiguous. Germline V lookup: CDR1 LNHDA, CDR2 SQIVND (reference sequence). V was shortened by 4 bases and J by 2 bases, with 6 bases between the two germline ends. CDR3 length equals 12 residues. The CDR3 nucleotides are TGTGCCAGTAGTAAGTACCCCTACGAGCAGTACTTC. It encodes CASSKYPYEQYF.

This clonotype was seen a handful of times. The V and J genes are TRBV5-1 and TRBJ1-2, with 9 bases fitting TRBD1. This CDR3 is built from 15 residues. V dropped 2 bases and J dropped 2; count of bases not matched to a gene: 4. Germline CDR1 reads SGHRS; CDR2 reads YFSETQ. The CDR3 DNA is TGCGCCAGCAGCTTCGACAGGGGGAAGAACTATGGCTACACCTTC. Its translation is CASSFDRGKNYGYTF.

This clonotype was seen only a few times. V is TRBV20-1 and J is TRBJ2-7; D gene uncertain. The CDR3 totals 13 residues. V dropped 6 bases and J dropped 6 bases, with 18 bases sitting between them. Germline values: CDR1 DFQATT, CDR2 SNEGSKA (reference sequence). CDR3 protein: CSAKRPTPLEQYV. Here the CDR3 DNA reads TGCAGTGCGAAACGCCCTACGCCCCTCGAGCAGTACGTC.

V and J are TRBV7-3 and TRBJ1-1; tentatively, D is TRBD1 (5 bases). CDR1 and CDR2 from the germline V gene are SGHTA and FQGTGA. The CDR3 covers 13 residues. The V and J ends lost 5 bases and 11 bases respectively, with 18 bases between them. CDR3 coding DNA: TGTGCCAGCAGCCTACGTCGGGGGGGGTACGCTTTCTTT. Translating it yields CASSLRRGGYAFF.

The rearrangement uses TRBV7-3 and TRBJ1-2; D ambiguous. Looked up from germline, CDR1 is SGHTA and CDR2 is FQGTGA. This CDR3 is built from 13 residues. Deletions cut 5 bases from V and 8 bases from J, with 15 bases between. The CDR3 protein is CASSQAGLSGYTF. The CDR3 coding sequence is TGTGCCAGCAGCCAAGCCGGCCTTTCGGGCTACACCTTC.

The V call is TRBV5-1, the J call TRBJ1-2, with D unresolved. Looked up from germline, CDR1 is SGHRS and CDR2 is YFSETQ. V gave up 0 bases and J gave up 5 bases, with 8 bases separating them. There are 13 residues in the CDR3. CDR3 amino acids: CASSLEFSYGYTF. The CDR3 coding sequence is TGCGCCAGCAGCTTGGAGTTCTCATATGGCTACACCTTC.

This chain links TRBV7-6 with TRBJ2-2; tentatively, D is TRBD1 (6 bases). The CDR3 covers 15 residues. V was pared by 5 bases and J by 1 base, with 11 bases between. Germline V gene sequence: CDR1 SGHVS, CDR2 FNYEAQ. The CDR3: CASSPWTENTGELFF. The CDR3, as DNA: TGTGCCAGCAGCCCCTGGACAGAGAACACCGGGGAGCTGTTTTTT.

A few counts support this clonotype. The genes are TRBV19 and TRBJ2-1, with 10 bases aligning to TRBD1. The V and J ends lost 8 bases and 4 bases, in that order; junction bases with no gene match: 5. The CDR3 spans 14 residues. Germline-derived CDR1 and CDR2 are LNHDA and SQIVND (reference sequence). CDR3 in amino acids: CASSMGQGYNEQFF. CDR3 sequence (DNA): TGTGCCAGTTCCATGGGACAGGGGTACAATGAGCAGTTCTTC.

This clonotype was seen a handful of times. This sequence joins TRBV7-9 and TRBJ1-1; unclear D gene. The CDR3 has 14 residues. Germline V lookup: CDR1 SEHNR, CDR2 FQNEAQ (reference sequence). The V end was cut by 3 bases, the J end by 1 base, with 9 bases between. The CDR3 loop is CASSLEGTNTEAFF. The CDR3 bases are TGTGCCAGCAGCTTGGAGGGAACGAACACTGAAGCTTTCTTT.

The chain is built from TRBV7-6 and TRBJ1-1; D remains unclear. Germline CDR1 SGHVS, CDR2 FNYEAQ. V was clipped by 11 bases and J by 3 bases, with 16 bases between them. The CDR3 has 13 amino acids. CDR3: CASHLTADTEAFF. CDR3 coding DNA: TGTGCCTCCCACCTCACGGCCGACACTGAAGCTTTCTTT.

This clonotype was seen repeatedly, ten times or more. The V and J genes are TRBV6-2 or TRBV6-3 and TRBJ2-5; D ambiguous. The length of the CDR3 is 14 residues. V was clipped by 0 bases and J by 5 bases, with 10 bases between them. Germline V gene sequence: CDR1 MNHEY, CDR2 SVGEGT. The chain's CDR3 is CASSYSTEKETQYF. Written as DNA, the CDR3 is TGTGCCAGCAGTTACTCGACCGAGAAGGAGACCCAGTACTTC.

This clonotype was recorded a few times. The CDR3 reads CAIRTDNSPLHF. CDR3 nucleotide sequence: TGTGCCATCAGGACAGATAATTCACCCCTCCACTTT. The chain has TRBV10-3 and TRBJ1-6; TRBD1 might be the D (5 bases). The CDR3 sequence is 12 residues long. The germline V gene encodes CDR1 ENHRY and CDR2 SYGVKD. V shed 6 bases and J shed 5 bases, with 5 bases lying between them.

This clonotype turned up a few times. This chain links TRBV29-1 with TRBJ2-3; a weak D match, TRBD2 (5 bases). With 6 bases removed from V and 4 bases from J, the gap between germline ends came to 20 bases. This CDR3 is 15 amino acids long. Germline V CDR1 and CDR2: SQVTM, ANQGSEA. The CDR3 nucleotides are TGCAGCGTCGATCTAGCCTTCTTCGGGGCAGATACGCAGTATTTT. This gives the protein CSVDLAFFGADTQYF.

This clonotype showed up just a few times. The gene calls are TRBV12-3 or TRBV12-4 and TRBJ2-1; no firm D call. The CDR3 length is 12 residues. The V and J ends lost 1 base and 13 bases respectively, with 11 bases between them. The CDR3 bases are TGTGCCAGCAGTTTAGTAGCTCGAACCCAGTTCTTC. It is translated as CASSLVARTQFF.

This clonotype was picked up one time. The chain has TRBV5-5 and TRBJ2-5, with TRBD1 as a possible D gene (6 bases). This CDR3 contains 15 residues. Germline V CDR1 and CDR2: SGHKS, YYEKEE (reference sequence). The ends were cut back, 2 bases at V and 4 bases at J, with 15 bases in the middle. CDR3 DNA: TGTGCCAGCAGCTTAAATTTTGGGGGCGGAGAGACCCAGTACTTC. Translation gives CASSLNFGGGETQYF. Drawing the rest from reference TRBV5-5 and TRBJ2-5, the complete variable domain is DAGVTQSPTHLIKTRGQQVTLRCSPISGHKSVSWYQQVLGQGPQFIFQYYEKEERGRGNFPDRFSARQFPNYSSELNVNALLLGDSALYLCASSLNFGGGETQYFGPGTRLLVL.

This clonotype was seen many times. V gene TRBV2 combines with J gene TRBJ2-5, with a possible D match to TRBD1 (5 bases). The V end was cut by 6 bases, the J end by 0 bases, with 20 bases between. This CDR3 is 17 amino acids long. CDR1 is SNHLY, CDR2 FYNNEI, per germline. The CDR3 is CASRETLTARYQETQYF. The CDR3 nucleotides read TGTGCCAGCAGGGAGACCCTGACAGCCCGATACCAAGAGACCCAGTACTTC.

The gene calls are TRBV29-1 and TRBJ1-5; no clear D gene. This CDR3 has 12 residues. Trimming took 3 bases from V and 5 from J, leaving 8 bases between them. Looked up from germline, CDR1 is SQVTM and CDR2 is ANQGSEA. CDR3 sequence (DNA): TGCAGCGTTGATGGGGTTTATCAGCCCCAGCATTTT. Its protein is CSVDGVYQPQHF.